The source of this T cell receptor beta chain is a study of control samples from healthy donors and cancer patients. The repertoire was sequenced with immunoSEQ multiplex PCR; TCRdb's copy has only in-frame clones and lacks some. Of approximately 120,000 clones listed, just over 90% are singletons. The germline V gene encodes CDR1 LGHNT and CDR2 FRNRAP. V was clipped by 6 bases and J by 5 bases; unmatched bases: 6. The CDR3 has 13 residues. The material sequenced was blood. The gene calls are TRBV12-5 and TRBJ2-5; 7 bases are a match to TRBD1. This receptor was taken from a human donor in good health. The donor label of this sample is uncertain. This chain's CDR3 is CASGRQGWETQYF. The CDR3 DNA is TGTGCTAGTGGGAGACAGGGCTGGGAGACCCAGTACTTC.